The 25 T cell receptor beta chains below were found in one sample sequenced in a study of shared T cell receptors in the human thymus. Only in-frame clones appear in the TCRdb table, and some are missing; sequencing was by immunoSEQ multiplex PCR. Of about 710,000 clones listed, more than 75% are singletons. The data also belong to a second study, concerning human thymus T cells.

The sample was thymocytes. The receptor set was obtained from a boy younger than two with a congenital heart defect.

The chain couples TRBV7-2 to TRBJ1-1; D perhaps matches TRBD1 (5 bases). The CDR3 runs 16 residues. Looked up from germline, CDR1 is SGHTA and CDR2 is FQGNSA. V was shortened by 6 bases and J by 6 bases, with 23 bases between the two germline ends. This CDR3 is CASSRYRYKATPEAFF. For the CDR3, the DNA is TGTGCCAGCAGTCGTTACAGGTACAAAGCGACCCCTGAAGCTTTCTTT.

The chain carries TRBV5-1 and TRBJ1-2; TRBD1 matches 7 bases. Germline loops: CDR1 SGHRS, CDR2 YFSETQ. The CDR3 length is 13 residues. V dropped 4 bases and J dropped 8; count of bases not matched to a gene: 8. CDR3 amino acids: CASSPRGSLGYTF. The DNA of the CDR3 is TGCGCCAGCAGCCCCAGGGGGAGTTTAGGCTACACCTTC.

This chain uses TRBV5-6 with TRBJ2-5; 7 bases agree with TRBD1. Germline CDR1 reads SGHDT; CDR2 reads YYEEEE. The CDR3 consists of 17 residues. With 3 bases clipped from V and 3 bases from J, the junction kept 14 bases outside the gene matches. The DNA of the CDR3 is TGTGCCAGCAGCTCCGGACAGGAAGCGTGGGAAGAAGAGACCCAGTACTTC. This sequence encodes CASSSGQEAWEEETQYF.

This chain connects TRBV19 to TRBJ1-2; weak D call: TRBD1 (6 bases). Germline lookup yields CDR1 LNHDA and CDR2 SQIVND (reference sequence). V was cut by 7 bases and J by 1 base, with 28 bases left in between. This CDR3 has 19 amino acids. CDR3 region: CASTKGGGEGASINYGYTF. The CDR3 nucleotides are TGTGCCAGTACCAAAGGAGGGGGGGAGGGAGCATCGATTAACTATGGCTACACCTTC.

The rearrangement joins TRBV18 to TRBJ1-3; D remains unclear. Germline V gives CDR1 KGHSH, CDR2 LQKENI. Trimming left V 3 bases short and J 8 bases short, with 11 bases between. There are 13 residues in the CDR3. The DNA of the CDR3 is TGTGCCAGCTCACCCGGGCGGGTGGACACCATATATTTT. It codes for CASSPGRVDTIYF.

The chain employs TRBV9 and TRBJ2-1; D unresolved. V lost 2 bases and J lost 2, with 11 bases in between. The CDR3 runs 15 residues. Germline-derived CDR1 and CDR2 are SGDLS and YYNGEE. This CDR3 reads CASSVLAVTYNEQFF. For the CDR3, the DNA is TGTGCCAGCAGCGTGTTGGCGGTGACCTACAATGAGCAGTTCTTC.

The chain combines TRBV4-1 with TRBJ1-5, with D hard to call. Germline values: CDR1 MGHRA, CDR2 YSYEKL. This CDR3 has 14 residues. Between the trimmed V and J ends, which lost 1 base and 3 bases, there was a span of 7 bases. The CDR3 DNA reads as TGCGCCAGCAGCCAAGGACATTACAATCAGCCCCAGCATTTT. Translation gives CASSQGHYNQPQHF.

This clone came up once. The rearrangement links TRBV15 to TRBJ1-3; D unclear. Germline-derived CDR1 and CDR2 are LNHNV and YYDKDF (reference sequence). This CDR3 comprises 17 residues. The V and J ends lost 1 base and 0 bases respectively, with 13 bases between them. CDR3 DNA: TGTGCCACCAGCAGAGGAGGAGGCCCTATCTCTGGAAACACCATATATTTT. It codes for CATSRGGGPISGNTIYF. The variable domain in full, completed from reference TRBV15 and TRBJ1-3, reads DAMVIQNPRYQVTQFGKPVTLSCSQTLNHNVMYWYQQKSSQAPKLLFHYYDKDFNNEADTPDNFQSRRPNTSFCFLDIRSPGLGDTAMYLCATSRGGGPISGNTIYFGEGSWLTVV.

The V gene is TRBV7-2, the J gene TRBJ1-2; 9 nucleotides agree with TRBD1. The germline gives CDR1 SGHTA, CDR2 FQGNSA. This CDR3 spans 17 amino acids. Trimming cost V 4 bases and J 3 bases; bases outside gene matches: 12. The CDR3 protein is CASSSSIGTGPHYGYTF. DNA of the CDR3: TGTGCCAGCAGCTCCAGTATCGGGACAGGGCCCCACTATGGCTACACCTTC.

CDR3 DNA: TGTGCTAGTGGTTCCAACCCGGGACAGAGGATGAACACTGAAGCTTTCTTT. Translating it yields CASGSNPGQRMNTEAFF. The gene calls are TRBV12-5 and TRBJ1-1, with 7 bases fitting TRBD1. The CDR3 loop spans 17 amino acids. CDR1 LGHNT and CDR2 FRNRAP come from the germline V gene. J lost 0 bases, V lost 4 bases, and 11 bases had no gene match. Based on the CDR3 plus reference TRBV12-5 and TRBJ1-1, the full variable domain is DARVTQTPRHKVTEMGQEVTMRCQPILGHNTVFWYRQTMMQGLELLAYFRNRAPLDDSGMPKDRFSAEMPDATLATLKIQPSEPRDSAVYFCASGSNPGQRMNTEAFFGQGTRLTVV.

The chain employs TRBV18 and TRBJ1-4; 7 nucleotides match TRBD1. CDR3 size: 15 residues. Trimming at V came to 4 bases and at J to 3 bases, leaving 5 bases not matched to a gene. The V gene's germline CDR1 is KGHSH and CDR2 LQKENI. CDR3 bases: TGTGCCAGCTCACGGCGACAGGGAGCTAATGAAAAACTGTTTTTT. It specifies CASSRRQGANEKLFF.

The V and J genes are TRBV7-9 and TRBJ1-5; D not resolved. Trimming left V 1 base short and J 4 bases short, with 5 bases between. The CDR3 spans 13 residues. CDR1 is SEHNR, CDR2 FQNEAQ, per germline (reference sequence). The CDR3 reads CASSLGQNQPQHF. CDR3 DNA: TGTGCCAGCAGCTTAGGGCAAAATCAGCCCCAGCATTTT.

The J gene is TRBJ2-3, the V gene TRBV9; 8 bases align to TRBD2. Germline V gives CDR1 SGDLS, CDR2 YYNGEE. This CDR3 has 17 residues. J gave up 6 bases and V 0 bases, and 12 bases lay outside the gene matches. The CDR3 region is CASSVVDSGALMDTQYF. The DNA for the CDR3 is TGTGCCAGCAGCGTAGTGGATAGCGGGGCCCTAATGGATACGCAGTATTTT.

This sequence joins TRBV7-2 and TRBJ1-1; 8 bases agree with TRBD1. This CDR3 is 19 amino acids long. V was pared by 3 bases and J by 1 base, with 16 bases of the junction left unmatched. Germline V gene sequence: CDR1 SGHTA, CDR2 FQGNSA. CDR3 in DNA: TGTGCCAGCAGCTTGAGGACAGGGTTCCCCCCCCCAGCGAACACTGAAGCTTTCTTT. This translates into CASSLRTGFPPPANTEAFF.

V is TRBV5-1 and J is TRBJ1-1; D remains unclear. The germline gives CDR1 SGHRS, CDR2 YFSETQ. The V end was cut by 5 bases, the J end by 1 base, with 9 bases between. The CDR3 contains 13 residues. Here the CDR3 DNA reads TGCGCCAGCAGGGAGAGGGAGAACACTGAAGCTTTCTTT. Translation gives CASRERENTEAFF.

The chain uses TRBV6-5 and TRBJ2-7; D is perhaps TRBD1 (5 bases). Germline CDR1 and CDR2: MNHEY and SVGAGI. CDR3 length: 15 residues. V lost 3 bases, J lost 2 bases, and 14 bases lay in between. CDR3 DNA: TGTGCCAGCAGTTATAAGGGGCGAGTGGCCTACGAGCAGTACTTC. This encodes CASSYKGRVAYEQYF.

The rearrangement uses TRBV4-3 and TRBJ2-1; TRBD2 matches at 11 bases. This CDR3 has 16 residues. Germline V lookup: CDR1 LGHNA, CDR2 YSLEER. With V trimmed by 1 base and J by 9 bases, 8 bases remained unmatched. CDR3: CASSQVAGGPRGEQFF. CDR3 nucleotides: TGCGCCAGCAGCCAAGTAGCGGGGGGGCCGAGGGGTGAGCAGTTCTTC.

The table lists this clone with a count of one. This chain links TRBV29-1 with TRBJ1-1; 9 nucleotides agree with TRBD1. From germline, CDR1 is SQVTM and CDR2 ANQGSEA. V was clipped by 7 bases and J by 3 bases; unmatched bases: 6. The length of the CDR3 is 13 residues. CDR3 residues: CSAARTGDTEAFF. Written as DNA, the CDR3 is TGCAGCGCCGCCAGGACAGGGGACACTGAAGCTTTCTTT.

The CDR3, as DNA: TGTGCCAGCAGCCCGGGGATCACAGATACGCAGTATTTT. This sequence encodes CASSPGITDTQYF. V gene TRBV5-4 combines with J gene TRBJ2-3; D perhaps matches TRBD2 (5 bases). The length of the CDR3 is 13 residues. Germline V lookup: CDR1 SGHNT, CDR2 YYREEE (reference sequence). Trimming stripped 4 bases from V and 2 bases from J, with 8 bases between.

In DNA form, the CDR3 reads TGTGCCAGCAGTGCGGCCAGGGAACCGGGCGGAACTGAAGCTTTCTTT. It yields the protein CASSAAREPGGTEAFF. V usage is TRBV2 and J usage is TRBJ1-1; D possibly corresponds to TRBD1 (5 bases). This CDR3 comprises 16 residues. Germline CDR1 and CDR2: SNHLY and FYNNEI. Trimming shortened V by 4 bases and J by 5 bases, and 20 bases separated the two germline ends.

The V and J genes are TRBV15 and TRBJ2-3, with 9 bases that match TRBD1. V shed 5 bases, J shed 2 bases, and the junction held 11 bases outside the gene matches. The CDR3 covers 17 residues. Germline V CDR1 and CDR2: LNHNV, YYDKDF (reference sequence). The CDR3 sequence: CATSPRQGDIPTDTQYF. The CDR3 DNA sequence: TGTGCCACCAGCCCAAGACAGGGGGACATACCCACAGATACGCAGTATTTT.

The chain employs TRBV5-3 and TRBJ1-1, with a possible D match to TRBD1 (6 bases). TRBV5-3 belongs to the ORF category, with a function that is uncertain. The V and J ends lost 4 bases and 1 base respectively, with 11 bases between them. This CDR3 has 14 amino acids. CDR3 region: CARSPGTQNTEAFF. CDR3 bases: TGTGCCAGAAGCCCCGGGACACAGAACACTGAAGCTTTCTTT.

This clone came up once. This sample also contains other DNA sequences that code for the same CDR3. The chain couples TRBV19 to TRBJ1-6; D unclear. The length of the CDR3 is 14 residues. Trimming took off 1 base at V and 7 bases at J, with 8 bases between the two ends. Per germline, CDR1 LNHDA and CDR2 SQIVND (reference sequence). CDR3 in amino acids: CASSIGRTNSPLHF. Written as DNA, the CDR3 is TGTGCCAGTAGTATAGGGAGAACCAATTCACCCCTCCACTTT.

The V gene is TRBV6-6, the J gene TRBJ1-1, with D possibly TRBD1 on 5 matching bases. V dropped 4 bases and J dropped 4 bases, with 16 bases sitting between them. The V gene's germline CDR1 is MNHNY and CDR2 SVGAGI (reference sequence). This CDR3 spans 15 amino acids. CDR3 region: CASSFFRAKGTEAFF. The CDR3 nucleotides read TGTGCCAGCAGTTTTTTCAGGGCGAAGGGCACTGAAGCTTTCTTT.

The rearrangement links TRBV11-3 to TRBJ1-3, with D uncertain. Trimming left V 2 bases short and J 0 bases short, with 11 bases between. Looked up from germline, CDR1 is SGHNT and CDR2 is YENEEA. The CDR3 totals 16 residues. CDR3 protein: CASSLFRHPSGNTIYF. For the CDR3, the DNA is TGTGCCAGCAGCTTATTTAGACACCCCTCTGGAAACACCATATATTTT.